This T cell receptor (beta chain) was profiled in a study of blood T cell repertoires in COVID-19. On the study more broadly: Sites in the United States, Italy and Spain provided acute and convalescent COVID-19 samples.

Using immunoSEQ multiplex PCR, the repertoire was profiled, and TCRdb retains in-frame clones only, with some absent. The sample lists about 170,000 clones, about 86% occurring once. The sequenced material came from peripheral blood. This sequence originates from a man younger than 35 with active or convalescent COVID-19.

The CDR3: CASRRDSNQPQHF. In nucleotides, the CDR3 is TGTGCCAGCAGGCGTGACTCGAATCAGCCCCAGCATTTT. This chain links TRBV12-3 or TRBV12-4 with TRBJ1-5; D is uncertain. V lost 6 bases and J lost 4, with 10 bases in between. The CDR3 runs to 13 residues.